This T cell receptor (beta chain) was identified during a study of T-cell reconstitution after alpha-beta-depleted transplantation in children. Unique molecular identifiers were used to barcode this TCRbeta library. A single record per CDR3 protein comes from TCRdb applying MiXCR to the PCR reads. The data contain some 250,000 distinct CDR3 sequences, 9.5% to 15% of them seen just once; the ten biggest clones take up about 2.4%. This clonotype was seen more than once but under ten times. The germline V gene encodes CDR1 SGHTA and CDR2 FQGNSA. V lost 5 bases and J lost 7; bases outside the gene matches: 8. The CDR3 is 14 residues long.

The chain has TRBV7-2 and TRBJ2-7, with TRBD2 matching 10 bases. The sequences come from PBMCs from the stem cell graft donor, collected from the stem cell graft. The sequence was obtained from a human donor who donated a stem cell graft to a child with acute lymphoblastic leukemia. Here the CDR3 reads CASSGSGRSGEQYF. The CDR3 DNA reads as TGTGCCAGCAGCGGTAGCGGGAGGTCGGGTGAGCAGTACTTC. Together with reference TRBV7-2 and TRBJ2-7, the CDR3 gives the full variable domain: GAGVSQSPSNKVTEKGKDVELRCDPISGHTALYWYRQSLGQGLEFLIYFQGNSAPDKSGLPSDRFSAERTGGSVSTLTIQRTQQEDSAVYLCASSGSGRSGEQYFGPGTRLTVT.